The 18 T cell receptor beta chains given below trace back to one sample, sequenced in a study of blood T cell repertoires in COVID-19. Produced via immunoSEQ multiplex PCR; TCRdb's table is partial and in-frame only. The sample holds roughly 360,000 clones, around 86% seen once. The sample taken for sequencing was PBMCs or T cells enriched from blood (not recorded which). These TCRs come from a woman aged 45-60 years who had recovered from COVID-19.

Worth noting for this clone: At the DNA level, this CDR3 is encoded by other sequences in the same sample as well. The V and J genes are TRBV10-3 and TRBJ2-7; 7 bases line up with TRBD1. CDR3 length: 13 residues. The V gene end was trimmed by 2 bases and the J gene end by 5 bases; junction bases not matched to a gene: 3. Germline assignment: CDR1 ENHRY and CDR2 SYGVKD. CDR3 in amino acids: CAISERGQDEQYF. CDR3 in DNA: TGTGCCATCAGTGAGAGGGGGCAGGACGAGCAGTACTTC.

V is TRBV3-1 (or the pseudogene TRBV3-2) and J is TRBJ1-4; perhaps TRBD1 as D (6 bases). V was pared by 5 bases and J by 0 bases, with 10 bases between. Germline-derived CDR1 and CDR2 are LGHDT and YNNKEL (reference sequence). CDR3 length: 15 amino acids. The CDR3 nucleotides are TGTGCCAGCAGCAGGGGGGGGTCAACTAATGAAAAACTGTTTTTT. Translation gives CASSRGGSTNEKLFF.

J is TRBJ2-7 and V is TRBV9; 10 bases agree with TRBD2. The CDR3 totals 17 residues. The trim removed 4 bases at V and 4 bases at J, leaving 14 bases unmatched. CDR1 SGDLS and CDR2 YYNGEE come from the germline V gene. The CDR3 sequence is CASSPGASGRLGYEQYF. The CDR3 nucleotides are TGTGCCAGCAGCCCGGGGGCTAGCGGGAGACTTGGGTACGAGCAGTACTTC.

The CDR3 nucleotides are TGTGCCAGCAGCTTATCTAGCGGGGGGGCTGGGACAGATACGCAGTATTTT. It yields the protein CASSLSSGGAGTDTQYF. The J gene is TRBJ2-3, the V gene TRBV7-6; 12 bases map to TRBD2. There are 17 residues in the CDR3. CDR1 and CDR2 from the germline V gene are SGHVS and FNYEAQ. Germline trimming cut 2 bases from V and 3 bases from J; bases unmatched to any gene: 6.

The chain couples TRBV6-5 to TRBJ1-1; 8 bases line up with TRBD1. V lost 10 bases, J lost 1 base, and 5 bases stayed unmatched. Per germline, CDR1 MNHEY and CDR2 SVGAGI. The CDR3 has 13 amino acids. This CDR3 reads CATAGQANTEAFF. The CDR3, as DNA: TGTGCCACCGCGGGACAGGCGAACACTGAAGCTTTCTTT.

V gene TRBV5-1 combines with J gene TRBJ2-7; D possibly corresponds to TRBD2 (6 bases). This CDR3 region has 14 residues. The V gene lost 4 bases and the J gene lost 7 bases, with 18 bases spanning the gap. Germline CDR1 and CDR2: SGHRS and YFSETQ. This CDR3 is CASSLGASGEEQYF. Here the CDR3 DNA reads TGCGCCAGCAGCCTCGGGGCCTCGGGGGAAGAGCAGTACTTC.

V is TRBV4-3 and J is TRBJ1-1, with D perhaps matching TRBD1 (6 bases). The V gene's germline CDR1 is LGHNA and CDR2 YSLEER. V lost 4 bases to trimming and J lost 6 bases, with 18 bases between them. CDR3 length equals 15 residues. CDR3 protein: CASSRDRLGSSEAFF. In nucleotides, the CDR3 is TGCGCCAGCAGCCGAGACAGGTTGGGGAGCTCTGAAGCTTTCTTT.

This rearrangement joins TRBV21-1 to TRBJ1-1. TRBV21-1 is a recognized pseudogene. The CDR3 runs 14 residues. CDR3 nucleotide sequence: TGTGCCAGCAGCAAAGCCGTCGGGTTCCCTGAAGCTTTCTTT. Protein: CASSKAVGFPEAFF.

The chain links TRBV6-5 to TRBJ2-7; TRBD2 aligns across 11 bases. The ends lost 5 bases at V and 2 bases at J; junction bases unmatched: 2. The CDR3 contains 14 residues. From germline, CDR1 is MNHEY and CDR2 SVGAGI. CDR3 loop: CASSLAGGTYEQYF. The CDR3 coding sequence is TGTGCCAGCAGTCTAGCGGGAGGCACCTACGAGCAGTACTTC.

Only a few counts were recorded for this clone. The chain couples TRBV2 to TRBJ1-4, with TRBD1 matching 10 bases. The CDR3 length is 14 residues. Germline CDR1 and CDR2: SNHLY and FYNNEI. Germline trimming cut 10 bases from V and 8 bases from J; bases unmatched to any gene: 10. The chain's CDR3 is CATRGQGEWEKLFF. Here the CDR3 DNA reads TGTGCCACCCGAGGACAGGGGGAATGGGAAAAACTGTTTTTT.

There are a few counts of this clone. The CDR3 sequence: CASSPKGGDNEQFF. Here the CDR3 DNA reads TGTGCCAGCTCACCCAAAGGGGGAGACAATGAGCAGTTCTTC. The gene calls are TRBV18 and TRBJ2-1; maybe TRBD1 (6 bases). V was trimmed by 3 bases and J by 5 bases, leaving 11 bases between them. In germline, CDR1 is KGHSH, CDR2 LQKENI. CDR3 length: 14 residues.

The chain recombines TRBV19 with TRBJ1-1; 7 bases map to TRBD1. Losses at the gene ends were 4 bases for V and 0 bases for J; bases not matched to a gene: 8. Germline V lookup: CDR1 LNHDA, CDR2 SQIVND (reference sequence). The CDR3 is made up of 16 amino acids. The CDR3 sequence: CASSKPQGSMNTEAFF. The CDR3 bases are TGTGCCAGTAGTAAACCACAGGGGAGCATGAACACTGAAGCTTTCTTT.

The V and J genes are TRBV25-1 and TRBJ2-5; 11 bases are a match to TRBD2. Germline V gene sequence: CDR1 MGHDK, CDR2 SYGVNS. Germline trimming cut 1 base from V and 2 bases from J; bases unmatched to any gene: 9. The CDR3 has 18 residues. Written as DNA, the CDR3 is TGTGCCAGCAGTGAATGGGGGCATAGCGGGAGGGAACAAGAGACCCAGTACTTC. Translation gives CASSEWGHSGREQETQYF.

This sequence joins TRBV6-2 or TRBV6-3 and TRBJ1-6, with 8 bases aligning to TRBD1. Germline CDR1 reads MNHEY; CDR2 reads SVGEGT. The CDR3 runs to 14 residues. The junction had 6 bases not matched to a gene; V was cut back by 7 bases and J by 7 bases. The CDR3 DNA is TGTGCCAGCATCCCACAGGGGGGGAATTCACCCCTCCACTTT. Protein product: CASIPQGGNSPLHF.

This clone has only one observation. The genes are TRBV18 and TRBJ1-2; D call uncertain. CDR1 and CDR2 (germline): KGHSH, LQKENI. Between the trimmed V and J ends, which lost 1 base and 3 bases, there was a span of 12 bases. The CDR3 runs to 15 residues. For the CDR3, the DNA is TGTGCCAGCTCACCACGTCGGACGGGAGACTATGGCTACACCTTC. As protein: CASSPRRTGDYGYTF.

This clone was observed a single time. The chain is built from TRBV30 and TRBJ1-2; no firm D call. Germline loops: CDR1 GTSNPN, CDR2 SVGIG (reference sequence). The CDR3 consists of 12 residues. Between the trimmed V and J ends, which lost 2 bases and 5 bases, there was a span of 9 bases. DNA of the CDR3: TGTGCCTGGAGTCCACAAACGTATGGCTACACCTTC. This sequence encodes CAWSPQTYGYTF.

This sequence joins TRBV11-2 and TRBJ1-6; D remains unclear. Germline V gene sequence: CDR1 SGHAT, CDR2 FQNNGV. V was shortened by 4 bases and J by 7 bases, with 17 bases between the two germline ends. The CDR3 is 16 amino acids. CDR3 amino acids: CASSSEPAARNSPLHF. The DNA for the CDR3 is TGTGCCAGCAGCTCAGAGCCTGCTGCGAGGAATTCACCCCTCCACTTT.

The chain couples TRBV19 to TRBJ2-3, with 8 nucleotides matching TRBD1. Germline trimming cut 5 bases from V and 10 bases from J; bases unmatched to any gene: 32. Germline lookup yields CDR1 LNHDA and CDR2 SQIVND (reference sequence). The CDR3 contains 21 residues. The CDR3 nucleotides read TGTGCCAGTAGTTGGACAGGGAAAGCCCGGTCCACCGGAGGAGCCCCGGTAGCGCAGTATTTT. Protein product: CASSWTGKARSTGGAPVAQYF.